The subject of this entry is one T cell receptor beta chain. Its antigen is as yet unknown. Generation of TCR cDNA used 5'RACE template switching (which added a universal primer site and UMIs). Via MiXCR, TCRdb re-called the 5' RACE reads, giving one row per CDR3 protein. The table includes 150,000 to 200,000 distinct CDR3 sequences, 8% to 13% detected once. The data were obtained in a study of T cells after yellow fever vaccination. The study, taken as a whole, reports: Primary-vaccination clones mostly resurfaced post-booster (around 95% CD4, more than 85% CD8).

Sequencing was performed on CD8+ T cells sorted from PBMCs, taken 15 days after the yellow fever booster vaccination. This sequence was found in a man between 18 and 35 years old who received the YFV17D yellow fever vaccine.

CDR3 DNA sequence: TGTGCCAGCAGTTACGGGACAGGTCGGGGGAATGAGCAGTTCTTC. Translating it yields CASSYGTGRGNEQFF. The chain employs TRBV6-6 and TRBJ2-1; 8 positions match TRBD1. Looked up from germline, CDR1 is MNHNY and CDR2 is SVGAGI (reference sequence). The length of the CDR3 is 15 residues. Trimming cost V 2 bases and J 7 bases; bases outside gene matches: 7.